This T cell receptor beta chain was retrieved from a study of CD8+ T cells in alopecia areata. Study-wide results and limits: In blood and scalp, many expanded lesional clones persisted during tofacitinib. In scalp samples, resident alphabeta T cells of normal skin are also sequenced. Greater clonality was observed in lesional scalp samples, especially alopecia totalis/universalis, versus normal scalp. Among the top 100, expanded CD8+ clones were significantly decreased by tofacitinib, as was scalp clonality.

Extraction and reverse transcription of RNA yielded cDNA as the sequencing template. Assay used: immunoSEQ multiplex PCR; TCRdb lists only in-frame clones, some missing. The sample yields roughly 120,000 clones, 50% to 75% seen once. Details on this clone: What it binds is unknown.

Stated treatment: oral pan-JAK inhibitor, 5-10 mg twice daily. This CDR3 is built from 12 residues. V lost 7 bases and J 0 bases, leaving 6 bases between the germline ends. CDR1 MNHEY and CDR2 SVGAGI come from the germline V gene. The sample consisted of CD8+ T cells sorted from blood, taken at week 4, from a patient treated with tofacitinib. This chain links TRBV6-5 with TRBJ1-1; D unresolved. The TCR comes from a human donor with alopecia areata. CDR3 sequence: CASNLMNTEAFF. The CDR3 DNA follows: TGTGCCAGCAATCTCATGAACACTGAAGCTTTCTTT.